The rows below give T cell receptor beta chains drawn from one sample of a study of OX40 agonist ivuxolimab in advanced cancers. Clones were read by immunoSEQ multiplex PCR, and TCRdb kept only the in-frame ones, dropping some. The data contain tens of thousands of clones, 88% of them singletons. This sample comprised CD4+ or CD8+ T cells sorted from blood, obtained in a trial of the OX40 agonist ivuxolimab. These receptors came from an adult with an advanced solid tumor such as melanoma, head and neck, liver or kidney cancer. CDR3s include the opening cysteine and the closing phenylalanine or tryptophan. Each record gives: V gene, J gene, D gene, clone size, CDR3 DNA, CDR3 protein. A D gene is named only where the DNA matches it firmly. Clone size is shown for a subset of rows, as once, few, many or a class of expanded clone.

v_gene: TRBV27
j_gene: TRBJ1-5
d_gene: .
abundance: .
CDR3nt: TGTGCCACCAAGGAGGGGGGGGGTAATCAGCCCCAGCATTTT
CDR3aa: CATKEGGGNQPQHF

v_gene: TRBV2
j_gene: TRBJ2-7
d_gene: TRBD1
abundance: once
CDR3nt: TGTGCCAGCAGTGAGGGGACAGGGTGGCCCGAGCAGTACTTC
CDR3aa: CASSEGTGWPEQYF

v_gene: TRBV7-9
j_gene: TRBJ1-1
d_gene: .
abundance: .
CDR3nt: TGTGCCACCTTCACAAACACTGAAGCTTTCTTT
CDR3aa: CATFTNTEAFF

v_gene: TRBV27
j_gene: TRBJ2-7
d_gene: .
abundance: .
CDR3nt: TGTGCCAGCAGTTTATCGCATTATGGTTACGAGCAGTACTTC
CDR3aa: CASSLSHYGYEQYF

v_gene: TRBV19
j_gene: TRBJ1-1
d_gene: .
abundance: few
CDR3nt: TGTGCCAGTAGTATGTTCCAGGGAAGTAACACTGAAGCTTTCTTT
CDR3aa: CASSMFQGSNTEAFF

v_gene: TRBV6-6
j_gene: TRBJ1-4
d_gene: .
abundance: .
CDR3nt: TGTGCGACTGGACCCTTTGAAAAACTGTTTTTT
CDR3aa: CATGPFEKLFF

v_gene: TRBV6-5
j_gene: TRBJ1-2
d_gene: .
abundance: .
CDR3nt: TGTGCCAGCAGTTACTCGAAATGGTATGGCTACACCTTC
CDR3aa: CASSYSKWYGYTF

v_gene: TRBV4-1
j_gene: TRBJ2-7
d_gene: TRBD2
abundance: .
CDR3nt: TGCGCCAGCAGCCTCGGACGGGGGGTGGCCTACGAGCAGTACTTC
CDR3aa: CASSLGRGVAYEQYF

v_gene: TRBV28
j_gene: TRBJ1-3
d_gene: .
abundance: .
CDR3nt: TGTGCCAGCAGTCGGACGGAGACTGGAAACACCATATATTTT
CDR3aa: CASSRTETGNTIYF

v_gene: TRBV29-1
j_gene: TRBJ2-1
d_gene: .
abundance: once
CDR3nt: TGCAGCGTTGACCTTTATGCCCAGGGGAACAATGAGCAGTTCTTC
CDR3aa: CSVDLYAQGNNEQFF

v_gene: TRBV11-2
j_gene: TRBJ1-1
d_gene: .
abundance: .
CDR3nt: TGTGCCAGCAGCTTAGGGCACGCAACCACTGAAGCTTTCTTT
CDR3aa: CASSLGHATTEAFF

v_gene: TRBV27
j_gene: TRBJ2-3
d_gene: TRBD2
abundance: .
CDR3nt: TGTGCCAGCAGTTTTCCGGGACTAGCAGGAGATACGCAGTATTTT
CDR3aa: CASSFPGLAGDTQYF

v_gene: TRBV2
j_gene: TRBJ2-7
d_gene: .
abundance: .
CDR3nt: TGTGCCAGCGGCCGGGACGGATTATACGAGCAGTACTTC
CDR3aa: CASGRDGLYEQYF

v_gene: TRBV4-1
j_gene: TRBJ1-1
d_gene: TRBD1
abundance: .
CDR3nt: TGCGCCAGCAGCCAAGGGACAGGGGGAATGAACACTGAAGCTTTCTTT
CDR3aa: CASSQGTGGMNTEAFF

v_gene: TRBV5-1
j_gene: TRBJ2-1
d_gene: .
abundance: .
CDR3nt: TGCGCCAGCAGCGACCCAGACAGGTCATACAATGAGCAGTTCTTC
CDR3aa: CASSDPDRSYNEQFF

v_gene: TRBV5-4
j_gene: TRBJ2-5
d_gene: .
abundance: .
CDR3nt: TGTGCCAGCAGCTTGGGCGGGGTTGAGACCCAGTACTTC
CDR3aa: CASSLGGVETQYF

v_gene: TRBV14
j_gene: TRBJ1-2
d_gene: .
abundance: .
CDR3nt: TGTGCCAGCAGCCAAGCTCCAGAGACTGGCTACACCTTC
CDR3aa: CASSQAPETGYTF

v_gene: TRBV6-5
j_gene: TRBJ1-2
d_gene: .
abundance: .
CDR3nt: TGTGCCAGCAGTTACTCCCCTGATCTTAAAGATGGCTACACCTTC
CDR3aa: CASSYSPDLKDGYTF

v_gene: TRBV5-1
j_gene: TRBJ1-2
d_gene: TRBD1
abundance: .
CDR3nt: TGCGCCAGCAGCTTGGACCGGGACAGGGGCCACTATGGCTACACCTTC
CDR3aa: CASSLDRDRGHYGYTF

v_gene: TRBV5-4
j_gene: TRBJ1-4
d_gene: .
abundance: .
CDR3nt: TGTGCCAGCAGCTTCAGGGACACTGATGAAAAACTGTTTTTT
CDR3aa: CASSFRDTDEKLFF

v_gene: TRBV6-5
j_gene: TRBJ2-7
d_gene: TRBD1
abundance: .
CDR3nt: TGTGCCAGCAGTTCCCCGACAGGGCTAACCTACGAGCAGTACTTC
CDR3aa: CASSSPTGLTYEQYF

v_gene: TRBV29-1
j_gene: TRBJ2-7
d_gene: .
abundance: once
CDR3nt: TGCAGCGTTGATTCCGGGAACTCCTACGAGCAGTACTTC
CDR3aa: CSVDSGNSYEQYF

v_gene: TRBV7-6
j_gene: TRBJ2-1
d_gene: .
abundance: .
CDR3nt: TGTGCCAGCAGCTCCACAGAGTACAATGAGCAGTTCTTC
CDR3aa: CASSSTEYNEQFF

v_gene: TRBV4-3
j_gene: TRBJ2-3
d_gene: TRBD2
abundance: .
CDR3nt: TGCGCCAGCAGCCCATTGACTAGCGGGAGCACAGATACGCAGTATTTT
CDR3aa: CASSPLTSGSTDTQYF

v_gene: TRBV27
j_gene: TRBJ1-2
d_gene: .
abundance: .
CDR3nt: TGTGCCAGCAGTTTATCCCACACTAGTAACTATGGCTACACCTTC
CDR3aa: CASSLSHTSNYGYTF

v_gene: TRBV4-1
j_gene: TRBJ1-2
d_gene: .
abundance: .
CDR3nt: TGCGCCAGCAGCCAAGAATTTTGGGGAGCAGGCGTGAACTATGGCTACACCTTC
CDR3aa: CASSQEFWGAGVNYGYTF

v_gene: TRBV10-3
j_gene: TRBJ1-2
d_gene: TRBD1
abundance: .
CDR3nt: TGTGCCATCAGTGAAGGACAGGCGGGCTATGGCTACACCTTC
CDR3aa: CAISEGQAGYGYTF

v_gene: TRBV7-8
j_gene: TRBJ2-1
d_gene: .
abundance: .
CDR3nt: TGTGCCAGCAGCCCAGCCTCCATGGATATTGAGCAGTTCTTC
CDR3aa: CASSPASMDIEQFF

v_gene: TRBV7-6
j_gene: TRBJ1-3
d_gene: .
abundance: .
CDR3nt: TGTGCCAGCAGCTCGGGAGGTCCGGAGAACACCATATATTTT
CDR3aa: CASSSGGPENTIYF

v_gene: TRBV6-5
j_gene: TRBJ2-5
d_gene: .
abundance: .
CDR3nt: TGTGCCAGCAGTTACAGAGGGGTCCAAGAGACCCAGTACTTC
CDR3aa: CASSYRGVQETQYF

v_gene: TRBV27
j_gene: TRBJ1-1
d_gene: .
abundance: .
CDR3nt: TGTGCCAGCAGTTCAGGGTCCCCAAACACTGAAGCTTTCTTT
CDR3aa: CASSSGSPNTEAFF

v_gene: TRBV27
j_gene: TRBJ2-2
d_gene: .
abundance: .
CDR3nt: TGTGCCAGCAGTTTATACGGGGGCACCGGGGAGCTGTTTTTT
CDR3aa: CASSLYGGTGELFF

v_gene: TRBV28
j_gene: TRBJ2-1
d_gene: .
abundance: .
CDR3nt: TGTGCCAGCAGTTTGGGGGGGCTAGCCTACAATGAGCAGTTCTTC
CDR3aa: CASSLGGLAYNEQFF

v_gene: TRBV10-3
j_gene: TRBJ1-1
d_gene: .
abundance: .
CDR3nt: TGTGCCATCAGTGACCCCAGGGACACTGAAGCTTTCTTT
CDR3aa: CAISDPRDTEAFF

v_gene: TRBV19
j_gene: TRBJ2-2
d_gene: .
abundance: .
CDR3nt: TGTGCCAGTAGTCCCCGGCAGGGCGCGAACACCGGGGAGCTGTTTTTT
CDR3aa: CASSPRQGANTGELFF

v_gene: TRBV30
j_gene: TRBJ1-1
d_gene: .
abundance: few
CDR3nt: TGTGCCTGGACGCCAGAAGTCCACACTGAAGCTTTCTTT
CDR3aa: CAWTPEVHTEAFF

v_gene: TRBV27
j_gene: TRBJ2-7
d_gene: .
abundance: .
CDR3nt: TGTGCCAGCAGCCCTTTGGAATCGGTCGAGCAGTACTTC
CDR3aa: CASSPLESVEQYF